These 30 T cell receptor beta chains originate from one sample sequenced in a study of blood T cell repertoires in COVID-19. TCRdb's copy holds only in-frame clones and misses some; the assay was immunoSEQ multiplex PCR. Of about 120,000 clones listed, 90% are singletons. Input material: peripheral blood. The receptors were sampled from a woman aged 55-69 years with COVID-19, enrolled during active disease.

The J gene is TRBJ2-3, the V gene TRBV3-1 (or the pseudogene TRBV3-2); weak D call: TRBD1 (6 bases). The CDR3 has 17 amino acids. Trimming took 0 bases from V and 3 from J, leaving 16 bases between them. The germline CDR1 and CDR2 sequences are LGHDT and YNNKEL (reference sequence). CDR3 bases: TGTGCCAGCAGCCAAGAGCAGGGGTTCTTGCCGACAGATACGCAGTATTTT. Encoded protein: CASSQEQGFLPTDTQYF.

The rearrangement uses TRBV19 and TRBJ1-6; D not certain. Germline V gene lookup returns CDR1 LNHDA and CDR2 SQIVND (reference sequence). The ends were cut back, 9 bases at V and 7 bases at J, with 16 bases in the middle. The CDR3 runs to 14 residues. In DNA, the CDR3 is TGTGCCAGCACAAATTTCAGGCCAAATTCACCCCTCCACTTT. Protein: CASTNFRPNSPLHF.

The V and J genes are TRBV4-1 and TRBJ2-5; perhaps TRBD2 as D (7 bases). Per the germline V gene, CDR1 is MGHRA and CDR2 is YSYEKL. The CDR3 consists of 16 residues. Trimming took 0 bases from V and 2 from J, leaving 13 bases between them. CDR3 bases: TGCGCCAGCAGCCAAGACCAACGGGGGGCACAAGAGACCCAGTACTTC. Encoded protein: CASSQDQRGAQETQYF.

The chain is built from TRBV13 and TRBJ2-7; TRBD2 agrees at 10 bases. J was trimmed by 1 base and V by 0 bases; bases with no gene match: 0. CDR3 length equals 15 residues. Germline V gene sequence: CDR1 PRHDT, CDR2 FYEKMQ (reference sequence). This CDR3 is CASSLGTSGSYEQYF. The CDR3 DNA follows: TGTGCCAGCAGCTTAGGGACTAGCGGGTCCTACGAGCAGTACTTC.

The V call is TRBV5-4, the J call TRBJ2-7; 13 bases line up with TRBD2. This CDR3 region has 15 residues. Germline trimming cut 4 bases from V and 4 bases from J; bases unmatched to any gene: 5. The V gene's germline CDR1 is SGHNT and CDR2 YYREEE (reference sequence). CDR3 coding DNA: TGTGCCAGCAGCCCCGGGACTAGCGGGGTTTACGAGCAGTACTTC. Amino acids: CASSPGTSGVYEQYF.

CDR3 residues: CASSPKGTGGGNTEAFF. The CDR3 DNA reads TGCGCCAGCAGCCCAAAGGGGACAGGGGGCGGAAACACTGAAGCTTTCTTT. The chain combines TRBV5-1 with TRBJ1-1; TRBD1 matches 12 bases. The CDR3 sequence is 17 residues long. The germline V gene has CDR1 SGHRS and CDR2 YFSETQ. V lost 4 bases, J lost 2 bases, and 9 bases stayed unmatched.

The chain is built from TRBV5-1 and TRBJ1-1; 8 bases are a match to TRBD1. The V gene end was trimmed by 1 base and the J gene end by 0 bases; junction bases not matched to a gene: 11. Looked up from germline, CDR1 is SGHRS and CDR2 is YFSETQ. The CDR3 is 18 residues long. CDR3 sequence reads: CASSLRYRGAVVNTEAFF. The CDR3 bases are TGCGCCAGCAGCTTGCGGTACAGGGGGGCGGTCGTGAACACTGAAGCTTTCTTT.

The J gene is TRBJ1-2, the V gene TRBV5-1, with D possibly being TRBD1 (6 bases). CDR1 and CDR2 (germline): SGHRS, YFSETQ. Between the trimmed V and J ends, which lost 0 bases and 4 bases, there was a span of 13 bases. The CDR3 is 15 amino acids. The CDR3 DNA reads as TGCGCCAGCAGCTTGGGGCAGGGGCTTAGCTATGGCTACACCTTC. Its translation is CASSLGQGLSYGYTF.

The chain has TRBV9 and TRBJ2-7, with TRBD1 identical over 11 bases. This CDR3 has 15 amino acids. Per the germline V gene, CDR1 is SGDLS and CDR2 is YYNGEE. V lost 1 base, J lost 5 bases, and 5 bases stayed unmatched. The DNA of the CDR3 is TGTGCCAGCAGCGTATCAGGACAGGGGGCGGACGAGCAGTACTTC. It encodes CASSVSGQGADEQYF.

This chain connects TRBV7-3 to TRBJ2-3; perhaps TRBD2 as D (6 bases). CDR3 size: 16 residues. CDR1 and CDR2 from the germline V gene are SGHTA and FQGTGA. Trimming took 5 bases from V and 4 from J, leaving 19 bases between them. The CDR3 coding sequence is TGTGCCAGCAGCCCCCGGGTTGGCGGGGAAGCAGATACGCAGTATTTT. As protein: CASSPRVGGEADTQYF.

The chain is built from TRBV5-4 and TRBJ1-1; 9 bases match TRBD1. In germline, CDR1 is SGHNT, CDR2 YYREEE (reference sequence). This CDR3 has 15 residues. The ends lost 2 bases at V and 2 bases at J; junction bases unmatched: 4. CDR3 amino acids: CASSLGTGGNTEAFF. For the CDR3, the DNA is TGTGCCAGCAGCTTAGGTACAGGGGGCAACACTGAAGCTTTCTTT. The entire variable domain, with the rest obtained from reference TRBV5-4 and TRBJ1-1, is as follows: ETGVTQSPTHLIKTRGQQVTLRCSSQSGHNTVSWYQQALGQGPQFIFQYYREEENGRGNFPPRFSGLQFPNYSSELNVNALELDDSALYLCASSLGTGGNTEAFFGQGTRLTVV.

V usage is TRBV11-1 and J usage is TRBJ2-4; D is perhaps TRBD2 (6 bases). Germline CDR1 reads SGHAT; CDR2 reads FQDESV (reference sequence). The length of the CDR3 is 15 residues. V was clipped by 5 bases and J by 6 bases, with 17 bases between them. CDR3 sequence reads: CASSEGRTVGNIQYF. DNA for the CDR3: TGTGCCAGCAGCGAGGGGAGGACCGTGGGAAACATTCAGTACTTC. The variable domain in full, with the rest retrieved from reference TRBV11-1 and TRBJ2-4, is EAEVAQSPRYKITEKSQAVAFWCDPISGHATLYWYRQILGQGPELLVQFQDESVVDDSQLPKDRFSAERLKGVDSTLKIQPAELGDSAMYLCASSEGRTVGNIQYFGAGTRLSVL.

The chain links TRBV18 to TRBJ2-7; TRBD1 aligns across 10 bases. CDR1 is KGHSH and CDR2 is LQKENI in the germline V gene. V dropped 0 bases and J dropped 0; count of bases not matched to a gene: 11. This CDR3 is built from 19 residues. CDR3 sequence: CASSPPVEDRGSFSYEQYF. CDR3 sequence (DNA): TGTGCCAGCTCACCACCAGTGGAGGACAGGGGGAGCTTCTCCTACGAGCAGTACTTC. The full variable domain, with the rest looked up from reference TRBV18 and TRBJ2-7, is NAGVMQNPRHLVRRRGQEARLRCSPMKGHSHVYWYRQLPEEGLKFMVYLQKENIIDESGMPKERFSAEFPKEGPSILRIQQVVRGDSAAYFCASSPPVEDRGSFSYEQYFGPGTRLTVT.

The chain recombines TRBV19 with TRBJ1-5; the D is unclear. The V and J ends lost 5 bases and 2 bases respectively, with 19 bases between them. In germline, CDR1 is LNHDA, CDR2 SQIVND (reference sequence). The CDR3 covers 17 residues. CDR3: CASSATIQVGGNQPQHF. The CDR3 bases are TGTGCCAGTAGTGCTACGATCCAGGTGGGCGGCAATCAGCCCCAGCATTTT.

The CDR3 here is CASSYTGGFVTGELFF. The CDR3 DNA follows: TGTGCCAGCAGTTACACAGGGGGCTTCGTTACCGGGGAGCTGTTTTTT. The chain couples TRBV6-2 or TRBV6-3 to TRBJ2-2; 9 bases are shared with TRBD1. CDR3 size: 16 residues. The V and J ends lost 2 bases and 5 bases, in that order; junction bases with no gene match: 6. Germline loops: CDR1 MNHEY, CDR2 SVGEGT.

V usage is TRBV5-4 and J usage is TRBJ2-5; tentative D call: TRBD2 (7 bases). Per germline, CDR1 SGHNT and CDR2 YYREEE (reference sequence). The CDR3 has 14 amino acids. V gave up 4 bases and J gave up 4 bases, with 14 bases separating them. The chain's CDR3 is CASSGRGAPETQYF. The CDR3 DNA reads as TGTGCCAGCAGCGGGAGGGGGGCCCCAGAGACCCAGTACTTC. The full variable domain, rest sourced from reference TRBV5-4 and TRBJ2-5, is ETGVTQSPTHLIKTRGQQVTLRCSSQSGHNTVSWYQQALGQGPQFIFQYYREEENGRGNFPPRFSGLQFPNYSSELNVNALELDDSALYLCASSGRGAPETQYFGPGTRLLVL.

This chain joins TRBV9 and TRBJ2-2, with a tentative D call TRBD1 (6 bases). The CDR3 has 14 amino acids. Trimming left V 4 bases short and J 2 bases short, with 9 bases between. Germline V gives CDR1 SGDLS, CDR2 YYNGEE. CDR3 DNA: TGTGCCAGCAGCAAGGACAGTAACACCGGGGAGCTGTTTTTT. Translation: CASSKDSNTGELFF.

This clone has just one count. The junction departs from the called germline gene at one end, perhaps through a read error. This rearrangement joins TRBV5-8 to TRBJ2-1; TRBD1 matches at 8 bases. CDR1 and CDR2 (germline): SGHTS, YDEGEE. The CDR3 spans 13 residues. Here the CDR3 DNA reads TGTGCCAGCAGCTTGGTTGGGACAGGAGGCTCCGTCTTC. Amino acid sequence: CASSLVGTGGSVF.

The J gene is TRBJ1-1, the V gene TRBV27; D possibly corresponds to TRBD1 (6 bases). Germline V gives CDR1 MNHEY, CDR2 SMNVEV (reference sequence). V shed 4 bases and J shed 4 bases, with 10 bases lying between them. The CDR3 loop spans 13 amino acids. The CDR3 region is CASSSNRVTEAFF. CDR3 nucleotides: TGTGCCAGCAGTTCTAACAGGGTCACTGAAGCTTTCTTT.

V usage is TRBV6-5 and J usage is TRBJ2-7; tentative D call: TRBD1 (5 bases). The CDR3 runs to 14 residues. V shed 3 bases and J shed 6 bases, with 15 bases lying between them. Germline lookup yields CDR1 MNHEY and CDR2 SVGAGI. The CDR3 here is CASSYGQGVGEQYF. The CDR3 DNA reads as TGTGCCAGCAGTTATGGGCAGGGTGTCGGCGAGCAGTACTTC.

The V and J genes are TRBV18 and TRBJ2-7; 8 bases align to TRBD1. The CDR3 is made up of 14 amino acids. In germline, CDR1 is KGHSH, CDR2 LQKENI. V shed 4 bases, J shed 3 bases, and the junction held 5 bases outside the gene matches. CDR3: CASSQRDRIYEQYF. CDR3 nucleotide sequence: TGTGCCAGCTCACAAAGGGACAGGATCTACGAGCAGTACTTC.

CDR3 residues: CASTGGNEQFF. DNA for the CDR3: TGTGCCAGCACTGGCGGCAATGAGCAGTTCTTC. The chain recombines TRBV6-5 with TRBJ2-1; the D is unclear. This CDR3 contains 11 residues. The germline V gene encodes CDR1 MNHEY and CDR2 SVGAGI. The V and J ends lost 7 bases and 6 bases respectively, with 7 bases between them.

Only one count was recorded for this clone. The chain is built from TRBV6-5 and TRBJ1-2; D remains ambiguous. V was shortened by 0 bases and J by 8 bases, with 10 bases between the two germline ends. CDR3 size: 13 residues. Germline lookup yields CDR1 MNHEY and CDR2 SVGAGI. The CDR3 DNA reads TGTGCCAGCAGTTACTCGCTGGGCCGGGGCTACACCTTC. It encodes CASSYSLGRGYTF.

A single count supports this clone. The chain recombines TRBV30 with TRBJ1-1; 7 nucleotides agree with TRBD1. The CDR3 sequence is 15 residues long. Losses at the gene ends were 5 bases for V and 11 bases for J; bases not matched to a gene: 20. Germline V gene data show CDR1 as GTSNPN and CDR2 as SVGIG (reference sequence). The DNA for the CDR3 is TGTGCCTGGCATCCAGGGGGGCGGGATATTTGGTCGGCTTTCTTT. Translation: CAWHPGGRDIWSAFF.

This rearrangement joins TRBV7-2 to TRBJ2-7, with a possible D match to TRBD1 (6 bases). V lost 6 bases, J lost 3 bases, and 18 bases lay in between. The V gene's germline CDR1 is SGHTA and CDR2 FQGNSA. CDR3 length: 15 amino acids. The CDR3 protein is CASRLSDSRIYEQYF. Here the CDR3 DNA reads TGTGCCAGCAGGCTCTCGGACAGTAGGATCTACGAGCAGTACTTC. Complete variable domain (other parts from reference TRBV7-2 and TRBJ2-7): GAGVSQSPSNKVTEKGKDVELRCDPISGHTALYWYRQSLGQGLEFLIYFQGNSAPDKSGLPSDRFSAERTGGSVSTLTIQRTQQEDSAVYLCASRLSDSRIYEQYFGPGTRLTVT.

This CDR3 is CASSLDYSNQPQHF. The CDR3 nucleotides read TGTGCCAGCAGCTTAGACTACAGCAATCAGCCCCAGCATTTT. The chain carries TRBV7-9 and TRBJ1-5; D remains unclear. CDR1 is SEHNR, CDR2 FQNEAQ, per germline (reference sequence). Trimming shortened V by 1 base and J by 1 base, and 5 bases separated the two germline ends. This CDR3 has 14 amino acids.

This clone was detected ten times or more. V usage is TRBV6-2 or TRBV6-3 and J usage is TRBJ2-7; no clear D. V lost 2 bases and J 0 bases, leaving 8 bases between the germline ends. Germline V gives CDR1 MNHEY, CDR2 SVGEGT. The CDR3 covers 14 residues. CDR3 in DNA: TGTGCCAGCAGTTACGCAACAGCCTCCTACGAGCAGTACTTC. This gives the protein CASSYATASYEQYF.

V usage is TRBV5-4 and J usage is TRBJ2-7, with D possibly matching TRBD1 (6 bases). The germline gives CDR1 SGHNT, CDR2 YYREEE (reference sequence). CDR3 length equals 13 residues. The V end was cut by 2 bases, the J end by 2 bases, with 8 bases between. The CDR3 DNA sequence: TGTGCCAGCAGCTTTACAGGGACCTACGAGCAGTACTTC. Translated, it gives CASSFTGTYEQYF.

The CDR3 DNA follows: TGTGCCAGCAGTCTCGACGGACACCGAAATCAGCCCCAGCATTTT. It yields the protein CASSLDGHRNQPQHF. The chain has TRBV6-5 and TRBJ1-5; possible D gene TRBD1, 5 bases. V was clipped by 5 bases and J by 4 bases, with 15 bases between them. The CDR3 covers 15 residues. Germline V gene sequence: CDR1 MNHEY, CDR2 SVGAGI.

V is TRBV23-1 and J is TRBJ1-5; TRBD1 might be the D (6 bases). TRBV23-1 is sorted into the ORF group, with uncertain function. The CDR3 is 14 amino acids. V gave up 0 bases and J gave up 7 bases, with 10 bases separating them. CDR3 sequence (DNA): TGCGCCAGCAGTCAATCGGGGGCCCCACAGCCCCAGCATTTT. It translates to CASSQSGAPQPQHF.